The 11 T cell receptor beta chains listed next were all sequenced from one sample in a study of blood T cell repertoires in COVID-19. The protocol was immunoSEQ multiplex PCR, while the TCRdb copy is restricted to in-frame clones and leaves out a portion. The data contain about 87,000 clones, around 90% of them singletons. Sequenced: peripheral blood. The receptors come from a woman of 80 years or more with acute or convalescent COVID-19.

CDR3 DNA: TGTGCCTGGAGTGTACAGGGGAATTACGAGCAGTACTTC. Its protein is CAWSVQGNYEQYF. The genes are TRBV30 and TRBJ2-7, with 7 bases fitting TRBD1. The CDR3 extends over 13 amino acids. Trimming at V came to 0 bases and at J to 4 bases, leaving 3 bases not matched to a gene. Germline assignment: CDR1 GTSNPN and CDR2 SVGIG (reference sequence). The variable domain in full, with the rest retrieved from reference TRBV30 and TRBJ2-7, is SQTIHQWPATLVQPVGSPLSLECTVEGTSNPNLYWYRQAAGRGLQLLFYSVGIGQISSEVPQNLSASRPQDRQFILSSKKLLLSDSGFYLCAWSVQGNYEQYFGPGTRLTVT.

The chain couples TRBV28 to TRBJ2-3; D might be TRBD1 (6 bases). CDR1 MDHEN and CDR2 SYDVKM come from the germline V gene. V was cut by 9 bases and J by 2 bases, with 15 bases left in between. The CDR3 has 14 amino acids. The CDR3 loop reads CASLPGHLTDTQYF. The CDR3 DNA sequence: TGTGCCAGTCTACCGGGACACCTCACAGATACGCAGTATTTT.

This clone appeared once. This chain uses TRBV5-1 with TRBJ1-1; no clear D gene. The CDR3 is made up of 16 amino acids. Germline V lookup: CDR1 SGHRS, CDR2 YFSETQ. V was shortened by 0 bases and J by 0 bases, with 12 bases between the two germline ends. CDR3 sequence reads: CASSLGQVFMNTEAFF. The CDR3 coding sequence is TGCGCCAGCAGCTTGGGACAAGTTTTCATGAACACTGAAGCTTTCTTT.

The chain employs TRBV10-3 and TRBJ1-2, with TRBD1 as a possible D gene (6 bases). Trimming took off 2 bases at V and 2 bases at J, with 12 bases between the two ends. The V gene's germline CDR1 is ENHRY and CDR2 SYGVKD. This CDR3 comprises 15 residues. DNA of the CDR3: TGTGCCATCAGTGAGAGCGCAGGGGTGAACTATGGCTACACCTTC. This encodes CAISESAGVNYGYTF.

The CDR3 DNA sequence: TGTGCCTGGACCACGGACAGGGGGCAAAACGCTTTCTTT. Translated, it gives CAWTTDRGQNAFF. The chain employs TRBV30 and TRBJ1-1; 11 nucleotides align to TRBD1. V trimming: 4 bases; J trimming: 11 bases; junction bases outside the gene matches: 9. The CDR3 runs 13 residues. Germline assignment: CDR1 GTSNPN and CDR2 SVGIG (reference sequence).

The V and J genes are TRBV5-1 and TRBJ1-6; D is unresolved. Per the germline V gene, CDR1 is SGHRS and CDR2 is YFSETQ. The CDR3 is made up of 16 amino acids. The germline V and J ends were trimmed by 0 bases and 5 bases, with 12 bases remaining between them. The CDR3 DNA sequence: TGCGCCAGCAGCTTGGGTGGCGGGCGCGATAATTCACCCCTCCACTTT. Amino acids: CASSLGGGRDNSPLHF.

This clone has more than one count but fewer than ten. This chain links TRBV6-5 with TRBJ2-2; 7 bases are shared with TRBD1. The germline V gene encodes CDR1 MNHEY and CDR2 SVGAGI. This CDR3 is 14 amino acids long. The V and J ends lost 8 bases and 6 bases, in that order; junction bases with no gene match: 9. CDR3 amino acids: CASVNRGVSGELFF. CDR3 DNA sequence: TGTGCCAGCGTAAACAGGGGAGTTTCCGGGGAGCTGTTTTTT.

This clone has only one observation. The chain carries TRBV5-5 and TRBJ2-1; 7 bases line up with TRBD1. Germline V lookup: CDR1 SGHKS, CDR2 YYEKEE (reference sequence). The CDR3 has 18 amino acids. V lost 2 bases to trimming and J lost 7 bases; unmatched junction nucleotides: 18. The CDR3 spells CASSFRGERQGGTNEQFF. DNA of the CDR3: TGTGCCAGCAGCTTCCGAGGCGAGCGACAGGGTGGGACAAATGAGCAGTTCTTC.

The V call is TRBV27, the J call TRBJ2-5, with 7 positions matching TRBD2. The length of the CDR3 is 13 residues. Germline CDR1 is MNHEY and CDR2 is SMNVEV (reference sequence). Germline trimming cut 6 bases from V and 4 bases from J; bases unmatched to any gene: 5. The CDR3 nucleotides are TGTGCCAGCAGGCCTAGCGGCACAGAGACCCAGTACTTC. Translated: CASRPSGTETQYF.

The chain carries TRBV27 and TRBJ1-6; 7 bases agree with TRBD1. The V and J ends lost 5 bases and 0 bases, in that order; junction bases with no gene match: 10. Germline values: CDR1 MNHEY, CDR2 SMNVEV (reference sequence). This CDR3 region has 18 residues. CDR3 nucleotide sequence: TGTGCCAGCAGTCGACAGGGACCATGGGGCTCCTATAATTCACCCCTCCACTTT. It encodes CASSRQGPWGSYNSPLHF.

This chain links TRBV11-2 with TRBJ1-1; TRBD1 agrees at 9 bases. The CDR3 is 16 residues long. V was clipped by 5 bases and J by 0 bases; unmatched bases: 7. The germline CDR1 and CDR2 sequences are SGHAT and FQNNGV. The CDR3 here is CASSPGQGMMNTEAFF. Written as DNA, the CDR3 is TGTGCCAGCAGCCCCGGACAGGGGATGATGAACACTGAAGCTTTCTTT.